The sequence of this T cell receptor (beta chain) was determined in a study of cytomegalovirus exposure and HLA in healthy donors. Study-wide findings and caveats: TCR beta V- and J-gene trimming was later associated with a missense DCLRE1C variant.

This donor's record omits CMV serostatus. Germline V gene sequence: CDR1 SGHNT, CDR2 YENEEA. The ends were cut back, 5 bases at V and 0 bases at J, with 10 bases in the middle. This CDR3 spans 14 amino acids. As to this clone: Its antigen is currently unknown.

Primers included in the PCR were 60 Vbeta and 13 Jbeta primers. Libraries were prepared by immunoSEQ multiplex PCR; TCRdb keeps only in-frame clonotypes and omits some of them. The table has around 150,000 clones, over 75% seen once; the top ten hold about 2%. The receptor was derived from a human donor in good health. Sequenced input: PBMCs. This chain links TRBV11-3 with TRBJ2-5, with D possibly being TRBD2 (6 bases). This CDR3 reads CASSRRTNQETQYF. The CDR3 DNA follows: TGTGCCAGCAGCCGGAGGACTAACCAAGAGACCCAGTACTTC.